This is a list of T cell receptor beta chains from one sample in a study of blood T cell repertoires in COVID-19. Generated by immunoSEQ multiplex PCR, the TCRdb table keeps only in-frame clones and is missing some. The repertoire has some 170,000 clones, approximately 82% of them found once; the top ten carry 17%. The sample taken for sequencing was PBMCs or T cells enriched from blood (not recorded which). The receptors shown here come from a woman between 50 and 59 years old who had recovered from COVID-19. CDR3s include the opening cysteine and the closing phenylalanine or tryptophan. A D gene is named only where the DNA matches it firmly. Not all rows give a size; the values are once, few, many and, for expanded clones, a class.

size,D,J,V,DNA,CDR3
NA,TRBD2,TRBJ2-5,TRBV5-1,TGCGCCAGCAGCCCGGGGAGCGGACTAGCGGGGGAAGAGACCCAGTACTTC,CASSPGSGLAGEETQYF
once,NA,TRBJ1-6,TRBV6-1,TGTGCCAGCAGTGAAAACTTTTTTCTGATGAATTCACCCCTCCACTTT,CASSENFFLMNSPLHF
once,NA,TRBJ1-4,TRBV16,TGTGCCAGCAGCCCCGGGACTACTGAAAAACTGTTTTTT,CASSPGTTEKLFF
NA,TRBD2,TRBJ2-3,TRBV4-3,TGCGCCAGCAGCCAAGAGTTACGAAGCGGGAGTGTAGGGTATACGCAGTATTTT,CASSQELRSGSVGYTQYF
many,TRBD1,TRBJ2-3,TRBV4-1,TGCGCCAGTCACGGGACAGGGGAAGATACGCAGTATTTT,CASHGTGEDTQYF
few,TRBD1,TRBJ1-5,TRBV20-1,TGCAGTGCTCGTGCGACAGGGTTCTACAGCAATCAGCCCCAGCATTTT,CSARATGFYSNQPQHF
NA,TRBD1,TRBJ2-3,TRBV28,TGTGCCAGCAGTTTTCCTCGGACAGGGTGGGATACGCAGTATTTT,CASSFPRTGWDTQYF
NA,TRBD1,TRBJ1-3,TRBV28,TGTGCCAGCAGTTCCCCCGGACAGGGGGGAAACACCATATATTTT,CASSSPGQGGNTIYF
NA,TRBD1,TRBJ1-2,TRBV19,TGTGCCAGCCTTGACCGGGACAGAGCCTATGGCTACACCTTC,CASLDRDRAYGYTF
NA,NA,TRBJ1-3,TRBV5-1,TGCGCCAGCAGCTTGGCCTTGACAGGCCCCTCTGGAAACACCATATATTTT,CASSLALTGPSGNTIYF
NA,NA,TRBJ2-1,TRBV30,TGTGCCTGGACTTCAAGGCCAGGTCAGTACAATGAGCAGTTCTTC,CAWTSRPGQYNEQFF
NA,TRBD2,TRBJ2-1,TRBV11-2,TGTGCCAGCAGTCCAACTAGCGGGAGTTCCCCCTACAATGAGCAGTTCTTC,CASSPTSGSSPYNEQFF
NA,TRBD2,TRBJ2-1,TRBV5-1,TGCGCCAGCAGCTTGGAAAGCAGCGGGAGCTACAATGAGCAGTTCTTC,CASSLESSGSYNEQFF
NA,TRBD1,TRBJ2-2,TRBV24-1,TGTGCCACCAGTGAGACAGGGGGCAACACCGGGGAGCTGTTTTTT,CATSETGGNTGELFF